Below, one TCR beta chain is given with its context. This entry belongs to a study of shared clonotypes between healthy human individuals. Germline CDR1 reads SGHDT; CDR2 reads YYEEEE. The CDR3 extends over 18 amino acids. V lost 2 bases, J lost 3 bases, and 14 bases stayed unmatched. At the deep level, the assay was run. The authors' processing: Owing to the provision of junction-only sequences devoid of quality scores by immunoSEQ, filtering differed. TCRdb's table, derived via immunoSEQ multiplex PCR, lists solely in-frame clones and lacks some. V, J and clone size reflect that table, while D and trimming were determined from the DNA. The table shows about 2.3 million clones, with 85% to 95% occurring only once.

This receptor was identified in a man aged 18 to 30 in good health. Some clones in this sample may be carry-over from other donors' samples. Sequenced sample: naive CD4+ T cells from PBMCs. As for subset: CD45RA+ positively selected. The genes are TRBV5-6 and TRBJ2-1; the match to TRBD2 covers 7 bases. CDR3 nucleotides: TGTGCCAGCAGCTTATTCGGTCTTGGGCTAGCGGTCTACAATGAGCAGTTCTTC. Amino acids: CASSLFGLGLAVYNEQFF.